A selection of T cell receptor beta chains follows, all from one sample in a study of response to subunit inactivated influenza vaccine. TCRdb fed the RT-PCR reads into MiXCR, producing one record per CDR3 protein. The sample yields around 190,000 distinct CDR3 sequences, about 15% seen once. The specimen comprised CD8+ T cells sorted from PBMCs, sampled about 5 days after vaccination. These receptors were collected from a man aged 45 to 65 who received an inactivated influenza vaccine. Each CDR3 is given with its conserved first and last residue. A D gene is named only where the DNA matches it firmly. Not every row has a clone size; where given, it reads once, few, many or a size class.

v_gene	j_gene	d_gene	abundance	CDR3nt	CDR3aa
TRBV12-3/TRBV12-4	TRBJ1-1	.	many	TGTGCCAGCAGCCCGCACAGTTTGGGCAGTGAAGCTTTCTTT	CASSPHSLGSEAFF
TRBV11-2	TRBJ2-7	.	.	TGTGCCAGCAGCTTCCTCTCGCCAGGAGGACCCTACGAGCAGTACTTC	CASSFLSPGGPYEQYF
TRBV30	TRBJ2-7	.	few	TGTGCCTGGAGGACGGTGTCCTCCTACGAGCAGTACTTC	CAWRTVSSYEQYF
TRBV4-3	TRBJ2-7	.	few	TGCGCCAGCAGCCAAGAAGCAGCCGACTACGAGCAGTACTTC	CASSQEAADYEQYF
TRBV12-3/TRBV12-4	TRBJ2-2	TRBD2	.	TGTGCCAGCAGTCCCGGGGGGGGACTAGCGGGAGAGGGGGGCACCGGGGAGCTGTTTTTT	CASSPGGGLAGEGGTGELFF
TRBV21-1	TRBJ2-2	.	few	TGTGCCAGCAGCAAATCCTACGTGGACACCGGGGAGCTGTTTTTT	CASSKSYVDTGELFF
TRBV29-1	TRBJ2-7	TRBD1	.	TGCAGCGCCCGGACCGGGACAGGGGCCCTCTACGAGCAGTACTTC	CSARTGTGALYEQYF
TRBV5-1	TRBJ2-7	.	.	TGCGCCAGCAGCTGGGGGACAAACACCTACGAGCAGTACTTC	CASSWGTNTYEQYF
TRBV29-1	TRBJ2-5	.	.	TGCAGCGTTGAATCTTGGCAGGGACTTTTTTGGACCCAGTACTTC	CSVESWQGLFWTQYF
TRBV5-6	TRBJ2-3	.	few	TGTGCCAGCAGCCCCACGGGACCACGGAGCACAGATACGCAGTATTTT	CASSPTGPRSTDTQYF
TRBV9	TRBJ2-1	TRBD2	many	TGTGCCAGCAGCGTAGGGGTGGGAGGGCCGGTTGAGCAGTTCTTC	CASSVGVGGPVEQFF
TRBV20-1	TRBJ1-3	.	.	TGCAGTGCCGTCTTAGGGAACACCATATATTTT	CSAVLGNTIYF
TRBV12-3/TRBV12-4	TRBJ1-2	.	many	TGTGCCAGCAGCCCCGGCAGAACCGATGGCTACACCTTC	CASSPGRTDGYTF
TRBV20-1	TRBJ2-2	.	.	TGCAGTGCTCCGGAGGCAACCTATGGCACCGGGGAGCTGTTTTTT	CSAPEATYGTGELFF
TRBV12-3/TRBV12-4	TRBJ2-3	.	few	TGTGCCAGCAGTTTAAGATGGGATACGCAGTATTTT	CASSLRWDTQYF
TRBV29-1	TRBJ2-7	.	few	TGCAGCGTCCCAATCCCGGGAACCCTCTACGAGCAGTACTTC	CSVPIPGTLYEQYF
TRBV19	TRBJ2-1	.	.	TGTGCCAGTAGTATATACGAGGGTTACAATGAGCAGTTCTTC	CASSIYEGYNEQFF
TRBV29-1	TRBJ1-2	.	.	TGCAGCGTTGAAACCAGGGAGGACTATGGCTACACCTTC	CSVETREDYGYTF
TRBV28	TRBJ2-7	TRBD1	.	TGTGCCAGCAGTTTTGTGCCAGGGGGCCGCTACGAGCAGTACTTC	CASSFVPGGRYEQYF
TRBV5-6	TRBJ2-3	TRBD1	few	TGTGCCAGCAGCTACGGGACAGGGGGGTTAGATACGCAGTATTTT	CASSYGTGGLDTQYF
TRBV29-1	TRBJ2-1	.	many	TGCAGCGTTGATGTTACCGGGACGGCAATAAGCTCCTACAATGAGCAGTTCTTC	CSVDVTGTAISSYNEQFF
TRBV6-1	TRBJ2-1	TRBD2	few	TGTGCCAGCCAAGCGGGGGTCAATGAGCAGTTCTTC	CASQAGVNEQFF
TRBV7-8	TRBJ1-1	TRBD1	.	TGTGCCAGCAGCCTAGGGACAGGGGGCTGGACTGAAGCTTTCTTT	CASSLGTGGWTEAFF